The source of this T cell receptor beta chain is a study of blood T cells in healthy people across ages (dated by TCRdb to between 2015 and 2016). With respect to the entire study: Template switching captured roughly one uniquely barcoded TCR beta cDNA molecule per two T cells in model experiments. To track age-related changes in TCR beta repertoire diversity, the study relied on deep sequencing normalized with unique cDNA molecular identifiers. The donors were divided into four age groups: young (average approximately 17 years), middle-aged (about 40), aged (about 61) and long-lived (roughly 86). Using the same blood draw, the study looked at two additional independent replicas of 1 million unique cDNA reads for two donors, one aged 18 to 29 and the other aged 80 or older.

Libraries came from 5' RACE. Data came from an Illumina HiSeq 2500. The second PCR ran for about 7 to 11 cycles and used a J-beta primer mix along with a sample-barcoded 5' primer. Each TCR beta cDNA molecule received a unique molecular identifier from a template-switch 5' adaptor carrying 12 random nucleotides. At least 2.5 million CDR3-containing paired-end reads were obtained from each sample. First-strand cDNA was synthesized from all RNA with the Mint cDNA synthesis kit, primed by a TRBC-specific oligonucleotide. All cDNA was treated with uracil-DNA glycosylase and then went through a first 18-cycle PCR with the universal primers M1SS and BC2_uni_R. The study's processing was this. For normalization, 1 million high-quality reads, each with a distinct molecular identifier, were randomly selected from each sample. Instead of being binned into consensus sequences, reads that shared molecular identifiers were thrown out. CDR3 identification, clonotype clustering and error correction used MiTCR with a Q25 quality threshold and the strictest error-elimination algorithm. A nonparametric unseen species model using Euler transformation provided a lower-bound estimate of total TCR beta diversity. In TCRdb, the public reads were trimmed at Q25 with fastp and aligned with MiXCR, with productive beta chains retained. Every entry covers one CDR3 protein and lists the most common genes and DNA from its rows. TCRdb's processing, not the authors' own work, is the source of the V and J calls. The sample yields around 1,000,000 distinct CDR3 sequences; roughly a quarter were counted once. Together, the top ten hold less than 0.85% of the sample.

The cysteine opens and the phenylalanine closes a CDR3 of 13 amino acids. Just the 39-base CDR3 DNA is kept, in frame starting at base 1. CDR1 SEHNR and CDR2 FQNEAQ were looked up in the germline V gene (reference sequence). On this clonotype itself: Its antigen is unknown. No quality values exist for individual bases; no much larger clone is one base distant.

General conclusions and limits of the study: Because profiling used bulk unsorted PBMCs, naive and antigen-experienced compartments could not be compared conclusively. As age increased, observed TCR beta diversity per million T cells dropped in a roughly linear way, and a significant reduction was already evident by age approximately 40. The percentage of naive T cells measured by flow cytometry correlated strongly with observed TCR beta diversity. Compared with the aged group, the long-lived group had more naive CD4+ T cells, fewer expanded clones and increased TCR diversity, suggesting age selection. Donor CMV infection status was unknown, potentially confounding age-related changes in expanded clonotypes. Estimates of total diversity from one million sequenced T cells were regarded as lower bounds and underestimates.

Donors were a few dozen systemically healthy Caucasian individuals from Russia aged roughly 6 to 90 years. Each donor gave 8 to 10 milliliters of peripheral blood, collected into EDTA-treated Vacutainer tubes. Ficoll-Paque density-gradient centrifugation was used to isolate PBMCs, with at least 7 million per sample. Trizol reagent was used to extract total RNA from PBMCs, with at least 6 micrograms per sample. The percentages of naive CD45RAhigh/CD27high T cells were determined by flow cytometry on a PBMC aliquot from every donor. This sample also appeared in a second study, on T cells of mothers and their children. In that second paper, the authors write: Nine systemically healthy Caucasian individuals, comprising three mothers and their six children, were included as donors. cDNA synthesis used all of the extracted RNA, with approximately 1.4 ug of RNA in each 15 ul reaction. In the second PCR, the M1S primer introduced both the sample barcodes and 2-4 random nucleotides. Each mother yielded over 9 million TCR beta CDR3 reads and each child 2.5 million to 3 million reads. Thymic selection shapes the output of TCR recombination in a similar way in related and unrelated pairs, and inherited differences have a minor effect. Related mother-child pairs always showed normalized repertoire overlap that was slightly higher than in unrelated mother-child pairs, though the difference was never significant. With a sensitivity of about 100 clones per million clonotypes, no persistent microchimeric T cell clones were detected. Deep NGS was used in the study to compare the TCR beta repertoires of mothers and children and to look for features that separate related mother-child pairs from unrelated individuals. On average, the children were about 10 +/- 4 years old, while the mothers were about 40 +/- 4 years old. After adapter ligation with NEBNext reagents, the libraries were sequenced on Illumina HiSeq 2000 with 100+100 nt paired-end reads. To avoid cross-contamination, the mother libraries and the child libraries were prepared a month apart and sequenced in separate runs. For each donor, somewhere between about 450,000 and 2,000,000 distinct TCR beta clonotypes were identified. Naive TCR beta clonotypes were estimated from low-frequency clonotypes matched to each donor's FACS-determined naive share, without sorting.

Recombination linked TRBV7-9 to TRBJ2-1, with no reliable assignment of the D segment. Gene TRBJ2-7 matches the end of the DNA better, so the J call may be wrong. The clonotype originates from a girl aged 2 to 10 in good health. The sequenced material came from blood. The sequenced DNA is TGTGCCAGCAGCTCAACGAACTACTACGAGCAGTACTTC. Its product reads: CASSSTNYYEQYF.